This is a list of T cell receptor beta chains from one sample in a study of blood T cells in healthy people across ages. TCRdb processed the 5' RACE reads anew with MiXCR; each CDR3 protein has one entry. Found here are some 930,000 distinct CDR3 sequences, 25% to 35% of them singletons; the top ten hold 10% to 13%. These data were also filed under a second study, of T cells of mothers and their children.

Input material: blood. The receptors originated from a woman aged 35 to 49 in good health. Each CDR3 is given with its conserved first and last residue. Each record gives: J gene, clone size, D gene, V gene, CDR3 DNA, CDR3 protein. D genes are given only for firm matches. Clone sizes are given selectively: once, few, many, or a class where the clone is expanded.

J gene: TRBJ1-2; clone size: .; D gene: .; V gene: TRBV20-1; CDR3 DNA: TGCAGTACTAGTGACGGTTCTAACTATGGCTACACCTTC; CDR3 protein: CSTSDGSNYGYTF
J gene: TRBJ2-3; clone size: .; D gene: .; V gene: TRBV9; CDR3 DNA: TGTGCCAGCAGCGTTGGCTCTAGCATAGATACGCAGTATTTT; CDR3 protein: CASSVGSSIDTQYF
J gene: TRBJ1-2; clone size: once; D gene: TRBD1; V gene: TRBV2; CDR3 DNA: TGTGCCAGTAGTTATAGACAGGGGAACTATGGCTACACCTTC; CDR3 protein: CASSYRQGNYGYTF
J gene: TRBJ1-2; clone size: .; D gene: TRBD1; V gene: TRBV20-1; CDR3 DNA: TGCAGTGCCACACGAGGGGGCAACTATGGCTACACCTTC; CDR3 protein: CSATRGGNYGYTF
J gene: TRBJ1-6; clone size: many; D gene: .; V gene: TRBV27; CDR3 DNA: TGTGCCAGCAGAGAGACAGGTTCCTATAATTCACCCCTCCACTTT; CDR3 protein: CASRETGSYNSPLHF
J gene: TRBJ2-7; clone size: .; D gene: TRBD2; V gene: TRBV20-1; CDR3 DNA: TGCAGTGCTCGAGGACTAGCTTTCTCCTACGAGCAGTACTTC; CDR3 protein: CSARGLAFSYEQYF
J gene: TRBJ2-1; clone size: .; D gene: TRBD2; V gene: TRBV7-2; CDR3 DNA: TGTGCCAGCAGCTTTTTAGCGGGACTAGCGGGGGGGCAGGACAATGAGCAGTTCTTC; CDR3 protein: CASSFLAGLAGGQDNEQFF
J gene: TRBJ2-5; clone size: .; D gene: TRBD2; V gene: TRBV14; CDR3 DNA: TGTGCCGGCAGCCAAGGCGGGGGGACCCAGTACTTC; CDR3 protein: CAGSQGGGTQYF
J gene: TRBJ2-7; clone size: .; D gene: TRBD1; V gene: TRBV7-6; CDR3 DNA: TGTGCCAGCAGCTTGGAAGGGGGCCCCCCTTACGAGCAGTACTTC; CDR3 protein: CASSLEGGPPYEQYF
J gene: TRBJ2-1; clone size: few; D gene: TRBD2; V gene: TRBV7-2; CDR3 DNA: TGTGCCAGCAGCGTCTCTAGCGGGGTGACCAATGAGCAGTTCTTC; CDR3 protein: CASSVSSGVTNEQFF
J gene: TRBJ1-1; clone size: .; D gene: TRBD1; V gene: TRBV7-9; CDR3 DNA: TGTGCCAGCAGCCGGGAACAGGGGGGTGGTATGAACACTGAAGCTTTCTTT; CDR3 protein: CASSREQGGGMNTEAFF
J gene: TRBJ2-1; clone size: many; D gene: TRBD1; V gene: TRBV20-1; CDR3 DNA: TGCAGTGCTAGAGTTGGGACAGGGCCCTACAATGAGCAGTTCTTC; CDR3 protein: CSARVGTGPYNEQFF
J gene: TRBJ2-7; clone size: few; D gene: TRBD2; V gene: TRBV20-1; CDR3 DNA: TGCAGTGCTAGTGGACTAGCTCTAGGCCACGAGCAGTACTTC; CDR3 protein: CSASGLALGHEQYF
J gene: TRBJ2-1; clone size: few; D gene: TRBD1; V gene: TRBV7-6; CDR3 DNA: TGTGCCAGCAGCTTATGGGGACAGGGGTTGCATGAGCAGTTCTTC; CDR3 protein: CASSLWGQGLHEQFF
J gene: TRBJ2-7; clone size: many; D gene: TRBD1; V gene: TRBV27; CDR3 DNA: TGTGCCAGCAGTTATTCCGGGACAGGGGCAACCTACGAGCAGTACTTC; CDR3 protein: CASSYSGTGATYEQYF
J gene: TRBJ2-7; clone size: .; D gene: .; V gene: TRBV20-1; CDR3 DNA: TGCAGTGCTAGAGGAAGGCAGGGGCTAGATTCCTACGAGCAGTACTTC; CDR3 protein: CSARGRQGLDSYEQYF
J gene: TRBJ2-5; clone size: many; D gene: .; V gene: TRBV7-2; CDR3 DNA: TGTGCCAGCAGCTTACTGCTAGCCCAAGAGACCCAGTACTTC; CDR3 protein: CASSLLLAQETQYF
J gene: TRBJ2-5; clone size: many; D gene: .; V gene: TRBV27; CDR3 DNA: TGTGCCAGCAGTTTTACTCGGGGAAACTCCCAAGAGACCCAGTACTTC; CDR3 protein: CASSFTRGNSQETQYF
J gene: TRBJ2-5; clone size: many; D gene: TRBD2; V gene: TRBV12-3/TRBV12-4; CDR3 DNA: TGTGCCAGCAGTCCGGGGGGGGTAGGGGAGACCCAGTACTTC; CDR3 protein: CASSPGGVGETQYF
J gene: TRBJ2-5; clone size: .; D gene: TRBD2; V gene: TRBV9; CDR3 DNA: TGTGCCAGCAGCCCCACAGCGGGGGGGACCTACAAGCAGTACTTC; CDR3 protein: CASSPTAGGTYKQYF
J gene: TRBJ2-5; clone size: once; D gene: TRBD1; V gene: TRBV7-6; CDR3 DNA: TGTACCAGCAGCGCCACCGGGACAGTTATCGAGACCCAGTACTTC; CDR3 protein: CTSSATGTVIETQYF
J gene: TRBJ2-5; clone size: few; D gene: .; V gene: TRBV29-1; CDR3 DNA: TGCAGCGTTGCGGCAGGGGCGGGAGAGACCCAGTACTTC; CDR3 protein: CSVAAGAGETQYF
J gene: TRBJ2-5; clone size: .; D gene: TRBD1; V gene: TRBV29-1; CDR3 DNA: TGCAGCGCTAGCACTCTAGTTATGGGACAGGGGTACGAGACCCAGTACTTC; CDR3 protein: CSASTLVMGQGYETQYF
J gene: TRBJ2-5; clone size: many; D gene: .; V gene: TRBV5-1; CDR3 DNA: TGCGCCAGCAGCCCCCGTCCCACTCAAGAGACCCAGTACTTC; CDR3 protein: CASSPRPTQETQYF
J gene: TRBJ2-1; clone size: few; D gene: .; V gene: TRBV6-4; CDR3 DNA: TGTGCCAGCAGTGGAGAGGGGGGCTCCTACAATGAGCAGTTCTTC; CDR3 protein: CASSGEGGSYNEQFF
J gene: TRBJ2-3; clone size: .; D gene: .; V gene: TRBV20-1; CDR3 DNA: TGCAGTGCTAGGCGGCTCCTCATCAAAAATACGCAGTATTTT; CDR3 protein: CSARRLLIKNTQYF
J gene: TRBJ1-1; clone size: .; D gene: TRBD1; V gene: TRBV6-2/TRBV6-3; CDR3 DNA: TGTGCCAGCAGCCGTGCCGGGACAGGGGGACTTGAAGCTTTCTTT; CDR3 protein: CASSRAGTGGLEAFF
J gene: TRBJ2-5; clone size: .; D gene: .; V gene: TRBV7-9; CDR3 DNA: TGTGCCAGCAGCACACTGACAGGGAGCGGGCAGTACTTC; CDR3 protein: CASSTLTGSGQYF
J gene: TRBJ1-2; clone size: many; D gene: .; V gene: TRBV12-3/TRBV12-4; CDR3 DNA: TGTGCCAGCAGCCGAAAGCCCCAGGGAGGTGGCTACACCTTC; CDR3 protein: CASSRKPQGGGYTF
J gene: TRBJ2-5; clone size: few; D gene: TRBD1; V gene: TRBV7-9; CDR3 DNA: TGTGCCAGCAGCCTGGCACAGGGGGCGTGGGAGACCCAGTACTTC; CDR3 protein: CASSLAQGAWETQYF
J gene: TRBJ1-1; clone size: few; D gene: TRBD1; V gene: TRBV7-2; CDR3 DNA: TGTGCCAGCAGCTTATTCGACAGGGGAGGAAGCCCTGAAGCTTTCTTT; CDR3 protein: CASSLFDRGGSPEAFF
J gene: TRBJ2-1; clone size: many; D gene: .; V gene: TRBV5-1; CDR3 DNA: TGCGCCAGCAGCTTGACAGCAAGTTCCTACAATGAGCAGTTCTTC; CDR3 protein: CASSLTASSYNEQFF
J gene: TRBJ2-1; clone size: .; D gene: .; V gene: TRBV28; CDR3 DNA: TGTGCCAGCGGCTCAACAGGGTTTGGGAGGTTCTTC; CDR3 protein: CASGSTGFGRFF
J gene: TRBJ2-1; clone size: many; D gene: TRBD1; V gene: TRBV7-2; CDR3 DNA: TGTGCCAGCAGCTTAGGTAGGATAGGGCAGGGGGCCTACAATGAGCAGTTCTTC; CDR3 protein: CASSLGRIGQGAYNEQFF
J gene: TRBJ1-1; clone size: .; D gene: .; V gene: TRBV6-5; CDR3 DNA: TGTGCCAGCAGTTACTCGTGGTCAGGCGACACTGAAGCTTTCTTT; CDR3 protein: CASSYSWSGDTEAFF
J gene: TRBJ2-5; clone size: few; D gene: TRBD2; V gene: TRBV27; CDR3 DNA: TGTGCCAGCAGTTCCGGACTAGCGGGGGTAAAAGAGACCCAGTACTTC; CDR3 protein: CASSSGLAGVKETQYF